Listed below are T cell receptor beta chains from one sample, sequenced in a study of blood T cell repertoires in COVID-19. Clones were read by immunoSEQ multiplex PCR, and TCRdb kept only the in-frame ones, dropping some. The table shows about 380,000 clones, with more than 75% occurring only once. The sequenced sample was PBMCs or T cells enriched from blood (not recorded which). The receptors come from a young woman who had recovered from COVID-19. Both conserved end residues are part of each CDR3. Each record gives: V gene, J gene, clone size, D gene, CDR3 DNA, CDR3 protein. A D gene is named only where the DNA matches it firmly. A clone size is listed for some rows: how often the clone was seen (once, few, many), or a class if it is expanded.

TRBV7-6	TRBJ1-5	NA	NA	TGTGCCAGCAGCGCTAATCCCAATCAGCCCCAGCATTTT	CASSANPNQPQHF
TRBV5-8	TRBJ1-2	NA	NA	TGTGCCAGCAGCCTGGGCCCCTACGACTATGGCTACACCTTC	CASSLGPYDYGYTF
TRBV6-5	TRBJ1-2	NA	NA	TGTGCCAGCGGGGGGACGGCCAACTATGGCTACACCTTC	CASGGTANYGYTF
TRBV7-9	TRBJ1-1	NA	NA	TGTGCCAGCAGCTTAGCGGGGGCAAGGTACACTGAAGCTTTCTTT	CASSLAGARYTEAFF
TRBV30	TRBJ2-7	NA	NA	TGTGCCTGGGCGCAGGCTCTCGAGCAGTACTTC	CAWAQALEQYF
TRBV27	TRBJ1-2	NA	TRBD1	TGTGCCAGCAGACCGGGACAGGGAGGCTATGGCTACACCTTC	CASRPGQGGYGYTF
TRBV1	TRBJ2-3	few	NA	TGCACCAGCAGCCAGATATCAGGACTAGACTCCGCAGATACGCAGTATTTT	CTSSQISGLDSADTQYF
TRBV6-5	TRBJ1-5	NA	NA	TGTGCCAGCGTCAACGTAGTGAATCAGCCCCAGCATTTT	CASVNVVNQPQHF
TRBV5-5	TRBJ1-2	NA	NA	TGTGCCAGCAGCTTGGTGGAGGGGTCAGCACGGTATGGCTACACCTTC	CASSLVEGSARYGYTF
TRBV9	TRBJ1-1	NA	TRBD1	TGTGCCAGCAGCATAAACCCGACAGGGGCCAACACTGAAGCTTTCTTT	CASSINPTGANTEAFF
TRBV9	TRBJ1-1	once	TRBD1	TGTGCCAGCAGCGTGACAGGGGCCATGAACACTGAAGCTTTCTTT	CASSVTGAMNTEAFF
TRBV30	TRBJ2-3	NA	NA	TGTGCCTGGAATCGTTTCCCCTCAGGCAGGATAAACACAGATACGCAGTATTTT	CAWNRFPSGRINTDTQYF
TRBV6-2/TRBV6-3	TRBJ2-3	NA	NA	TGTGCCAGCAGTTACCCTCCGGGACTTAACACAGATACGCAGTATTTT	CASSYPPGLNTDTQYF
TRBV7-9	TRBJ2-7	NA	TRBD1	TGTGCCAGCAGCCTAGACAGGGGTTACGAGCAGTACTTC	CASSLDRGYEQYF
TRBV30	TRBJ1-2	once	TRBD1	TGTGCCTGGAAACAGGGGGCGCAGAACTATGGCTACACCTTC	CAWKQGAQNYGYTF
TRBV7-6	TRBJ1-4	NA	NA	TGTGCCAGCAGCCGGGTTTCAGACGCCACTAATGAAAAACTGTTTTTT	CASSRVSDATNEKLFF
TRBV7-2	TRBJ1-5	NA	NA	TGTGCCAGCAGCCGCGGCCCTTTGTTAGGAAAGCCCCAGCATTTT	CASSRGPLLGKPQHF
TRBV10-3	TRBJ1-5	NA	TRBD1	TGTGCCACCGGACAGGGAAAAGGTCAGCCCCAGCATTTT	CATGQGKGQPQHF
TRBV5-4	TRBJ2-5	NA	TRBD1	TGTGCCAGCAGCCCGAAGCGCGACAGGGAAGAGACCCAGTACTTC	CASSPKRDREETQYF